This T cell receptor (beta chain) was found in a study of blood T cells in healthy people across ages (dated by TCRdb to about 2015). Regarding the complete study: In model experiments, template switching captured about one uniquely barcoded TCR beta cDNA molecule for every two T cells. Using deep sequencing normalized with unique cDNA molecular identifiers, the study measured how TCR beta repertoire diversity changes with age. The donors were divided into four age groups: young (average around 16 years), middle-aged (approximately 39), aged (approximately 62) and long-lived (more than 75). Two additional independent replicas of 1 million unique cDNA reads from the same blood draw were analyzed for two donors (one aged 18 to 30 and one aged 80 or older).

Libraries were constructed by 5' RACE. Instrument on record: Illumina HiSeq 2500. A second PCR of roughly 7 to 12 cycles was performed with a sample-barcoded 5' primer and a J-beta primer mix. A template-switch 5' adaptor carrying 12 random nucleotides introduced a unique molecular identifier onto each TCR beta cDNA molecule. Each sample yielded at least 3 million CDR3-containing paired-end reads. First-strand cDNA synthesis was performed from all RNA using the Mint cDNA synthesis kit, with priming by a TRBC-specific oligonucleotide. After uracil-DNA glycosylase treatment, a first 18-cycle PCR used universal primers M1SS and BC2_uni_R on all cDNA. The paper's processing steps were these. For normalization, 1 million high-quality reads, each with a distinct molecular identifier, were randomly selected from each sample. Reads with shared molecular identifiers were discarded instead of being binned into consensus sequences. MiTCR, run with a Q25 quality threshold and the strictest error-elimination algorithm, handled CDR3 identification, clonotype clustering and error correction. Lower-bound total TCR beta diversity was estimated with a nonparametric unseen species model using Euler transformation. TCRdb trimmed public reads at Q25 via fastp, called clones via MiXCR and kept in-frame beta chains. Each entry merges the rows of one CDR3 protein and shows their most common DNA and genes. The V and J calls, along with clone size, are taken from TCRdb and not from the paper's own processing. The sample profile shows over 500,000 distinct CDR3 sequences; about 25% of them were found once. The ten largest account for approximately 3.6% of the sample.

V lost 0 bases and J lost 14 bases; the stretch between them is 16 bases long. Reading the germline V gene gives CDR1 LGHNA and CDR2 YSLEER. The CDR3 has 14 amino acids, counting the end cysteine and phenylalanine. CDR3 DNA only is kept here, 42 bases in frame from base 1. The donors were 40 or so Caucasian individuals from Russia, aged roughly 6 to 100 years, who were systemically healthy. Each donor gave roughly 9.5 milliliters of peripheral blood, collected into EDTA-treated Vacutainer tubes. PBMCs were isolated by Ficoll-Paque density-gradient centrifugation, with at least 6 million obtained per sample. Trizol reagent was used to extract total RNA from the PBMCs, yielding at least 5.5 micrograms per sample. Naive CD45RAhigh/CD27high T cell percentages were measured by flow cytometry on a PBMC aliquot from every donor. About this clonotype: Its antigen specificity is not known. Qualities for individual bases were not recorded, and no much larger clone is one base off.

Results and caveats for the whole study, not just this receptor: Estimates of total diversity based on one million sequenced T cells were considered lower bounds and underestimates. Compared with the aged group, more naive CD4+ T cells, fewer expanded clones and increased TCR diversity were shown by the long-lived group, suggesting age selection. The percentage of naive T cells measured by flow cytometry correlated strongly with observed TCR beta diversity. Because profiling used bulk unsorted PBMCs, naive and antigen-experienced compartments could not be compared conclusively. Donor CMV infection status was unknown, potentially confounding age-related changes in expanded clonotypes. As age increased, observed TCR beta diversity per million T cells dropped in a roughly linear way, and a significant reduction was already evident by age roughly 40.

The data also belong to a second study, concerning T cells of mothers and their children. The second study reports: The donors were nine systemically healthy Caucasian individuals, made up of three mothers and their six children. cDNA synthesis consumed the entire amount of extracted RNA, loaded at approximately 1.6 ug RNA in each 15 ul reaction. Sample barcodes and 2-4 random nucleotides were added via the M1S primer in the second PCR. Over 9.5 million TCR beta CDR3 reads came from each mother, compared with approximately 3.1 million reads from each child. Thymic selection similarly shapes TCR recombination output in related and unrelated pairs, with minor effect from inherited differences. Normalized repertoire overlap was always found to be slightly, but never significantly, higher in related mother-child pairs than in unrelated mother-child pairs. No persistent microchimeric T cell clones were found, with a detection sensitivity of around 100 clones per million clonotypes. Deep NGS was used in the study to compare the TCR beta repertoires of mothers and children and to look for features that separate related mother-child pairs from unrelated individuals. Mothers averaged approximately 41 +/- 4 years of age and children averaged 11 +/- 4 years. After adapter ligation with NEBNext reagents, the libraries were sequenced on Illumina HiSeq 2000 with 100+100 nt paired-end reads. Mother and child libraries were prepared a month apart and sequenced in separate runs to prevent cross-contamination. For each donor, between 500,000 and 2,000,000 distinct TCR beta clonotypes were identified. Naive TCR beta clonotypes were estimated from low-frequency clonotypes matched to each donor's FACS-determined naive share, without sorting.

The receptor comes from a boy between 2 and 15 years old in good health. The V and J segments used are TRBV4-3 and TRBJ1-4; no D segment can be confidently identified. The specimen sequenced was blood. DNA sequence: TGCGCCAGCAGCCAAGACCGCGGGATGATGGGGCTGTTTTTT. Its protein is CASSQDRGMMGLFF.